This entry lists 22 T cell receptor beta chains sequenced from one sample in a study of blood T cells in healthy people across ages. Sample-barcoded 5' priming and a J-beta primer mix drove a second PCR of about 7 to 11 cycles. Each CDR3 protein is one row after TCRdb ran MiXCR on the 5' RACE reads. The sample holds just under 750,000 distinct CDR3 sequences, about a fifth seen once. The source material was blood. These receptors were taken from a man in his 70s in good health.

This clonotype was seen ten or more times. The rearrangement links TRBV7-9 to TRBJ2-5; D ambiguous. The CDR3 is made up of 14 amino acids. CDR1 and CDR2 (germline): SEHNR, FQNEAQ (reference sequence). With 1 base removed from V and 0 bases from J, the gap between germline ends came to 6 bases. The CDR3 spells CASSLDTNQETQYF. The CDR3 bases are TGTGCCAGCAGCTTAGATACCAACCAAGAGACCCAGTACTTC.

This clonotype was seen only a few times. The chain carries TRBV12-3 or TRBV12-4 and TRBJ1-2; no clear D gene. The CDR3 has 15 amino acids. V gave up 2 bases and J gave up 3 bases, with 13 bases separating them. CDR3: CASSLLSGNHYGYTF. CDR3 in DNA: TGTGCCAGCAGTTTATTGTCGGGGAACCACTATGGCTACACCTTC.

A few counts support this clonotype. This chain links TRBV7-7 with TRBJ2-5; no firm D call. From germline, CDR1 is SSHAT and CDR2 FNYEAQ (reference sequence). The CDR3 totals 13 residues. V was pared by 5 bases and J by 2 bases, with 9 bases between. The CDR3 DNA follows: TGTGCCAGCAGCGTGGACGGTCAAGAGACCCAGTACTTC. Translated: CASSVDGQETQYF.

This clonotype has more than one count but fewer than ten. This sequence joins TRBV6-1 and TRBJ1-5, with 10 positions matching TRBD1. Germline lookup yields CDR1 MNHNS and CDR2 SASEGT. After removal of 8 bases from V and 6 bases from J, the junction contained 13 bases not matched to a gene. This CDR3 region has 16 residues. As DNA, the CDR3 is TGTGCCAGCGGTGGACCTCTCGGGACAGGGGTTCAGCCCCAGCATTTT. The encoded protein is CASGGPLGTGVQPQHF.

The chain carries TRBV20-1 and TRBJ2-3; tentatively, D is TRBD2 (5 bases). From germline, CDR1 is DFQATT and CDR2 SNEGSKA (reference sequence). The CDR3 is 15 residues long. V lost 0 bases to trimming and J lost 1 base, with 11 bases between them. The CDR3 region is CSARDGRAGTDTQYF. CDR3 in DNA: TGCAGTGCTAGAGATGGGCGGGCGGGCACAGATACGCAGTATTTT.

This sequence joins TRBV12-3 or TRBV12-4 and TRBJ2-5; D might be TRBD2 (5 bases). Near its end, the DNA agrees better with TRBJ2-7, so the J call may be wrong. This CDR3 is 14 amino acids long. CDR3 amino acids: CASSLAPGIYEQYF. CDR3 DNA sequence: TGTGCCAGCAGTTTAGCGCCCGGGATCTACGAGCAGTACTTC.

This chain joins TRBV13 and TRBJ2-5; D not resolved. V shed 2 bases and J shed 1 base, with 17 bases lying between them. The germline CDR1 and CDR2 sequences are PRHDT and FYEKMQ (reference sequence). The CDR3 sequence is 17 residues long. CDR3 sequence: CASSLSLRAYTQETQYF. The CDR3 region has the DNA TGTGCCAGCAGCTTAAGTCTCCGGGCATACACCCAAGAGACCCAGTACTTC. The full variable domain, rest sourced from reference TRBV13 and TRBJ2-5, is AAGVIQSPRHLIKEKRETATLKCYPIPRHDTVYWYQQGPGQDPQFLISFYEKMQSDKGSIPDRFSAQQFSDYHSELNMSSLELGDSALYFCASSLSLRAYTQETQYFGPGTRLLVL.

This rearrangement joins TRBV3-1 to TRBJ2-1; 16 nucleotides agree with TRBD2. The V gene end was trimmed by 4 bases and the J gene end by 9 bases; junction bases not matched to a gene: 12. CDR1 is LGHDT, CDR2 YNNKEL, per germline (reference sequence). The CDR3 is 18 residues long. DNA of the CDR3: TGTGCCAGCAGCCCCCCGGGACTAGCGGGAGGGCCGGGGGGTGAGCAGTTCTTC. Amino acids: CASSPPGLAGGPGGEQFF.

This clonotype was seen a few times. The V call is TRBV6-2 or TRBV6-3, the J call TRBJ2-4; 10 nucleotides line up with TRBD1. V trimming: 4 bases; J trimming: 7 bases; junction bases outside the gene matches: 13. Germline CDR1 MNHEY, CDR2 SVGEGT. The CDR3 extends over 17 amino acids. This CDR3 reads CASSSAPGQGLWNIQYF. CDR3 in DNA: TGTGCCAGCAGTTCCGCTCCGGGACAGGGGTTATGGAACATTCAGTACTTC.

The V call is TRBV9, the J call TRBJ1-2; 7 nucleotides align to TRBD1. The CDR3 length is 19 residues. In germline, CDR1 is SGDLS, CDR2 YYNGEE. V dropped 3 bases and J dropped 6; count of bases not matched to a gene: 23. Written as DNA, the CDR3 is TGTGCCAGCAGCGCCCGGGACAGCCTACAGGGTATATTGAGTGATGGCTACACCTTC. Its translation: CASSARDSLQGILSDGYTF.

The V call is TRBV20-1, the J call TRBJ1-4, with 7 nucleotides matching TRBD1. The J segment lost 3 bases and the V segment lost 6 bases, leaving 7 bases of the junction unmatched. The CDR3 runs 14 residues. CDR1 and CDR2 from the germline V gene are DFQATT and SNEGSKA (reference sequence). The CDR3 is CSAHPGTANEKLFF. CDR3 coding DNA: TGCAGTGCACACCCCGGGACAGCTAATGAAAAACTGTTTTTT.

The chain employs TRBV20-1 and TRBJ1-4; TRBD1 might be the D (5 bases). The V end was cut by 0 bases, the J end by 10 bases, with 21 bases between. From germline, CDR1 is DFQATT and CDR2 SNEGSKA (reference sequence). The CDR3 spans 16 residues. CDR3 loop: CSARDFSGAGTAKLFF. The CDR3 DNA sequence: TGCAGTGCTAGAGATTTCTCCGGGGCAGGGACGGCAAAACTGTTTTTT.

A word on this clonotype: At one end the junction does not follow the germline gene, possibly because of a read error. The chain combines TRBV4-3 with TRBJ2-1; D may be TRBD2 (5 bases). The CDR3 is made up of 15 amino acids. Germline V CDR1 and CDR2: LGHNA, YSLEER. The CDR3 protein is CASSASRGTYSEQFF. The CDR3 bases are TGCGCCAGCAGCGCTAGTCGGGGAACCTACAGTGAGCAGTTCTTC.

This clonotype was counted at least ten times. The chain couples TRBV6-2 or TRBV6-3 to TRBJ2-7; 7 bases line up with TRBD2. The J call may not be correct, given that the DNA end is closer to TRBJ2-1. CDR1 MNHEY and CDR2 SVGEGT come from the germline V gene. The CDR3 covers 13 residues. The CDR3 DNA reads TGTGCCAGCGGGCTAGCGGCCTTGTATGAGCAGTTCTTC. Protein sequence: CASGLAALYEQFF.

CDR3 coding DNA: TGTGCCAGCAGTTTAAGGGGGCAACGAAGGGACGAGCAGTACTTC. It specifies CASSLRGQRRDEQYF. This chain connects TRBV12-3 or TRBV12-4 to TRBJ2-7, with 7 bases aligning to TRBD1. This CDR3 has 15 amino acids. Unmatched junction bases numbered 9, after V lost 2 bases and J lost 5 bases.

The gene calls are TRBV27 and TRBJ2-3; D perhaps matches TRBD2 (5 bases). CDR1 is MNHEY and CDR2 is SMNVEV in the germline V gene (reference sequence). There are 16 residues in the CDR3. With 0 bases removed from V and 5 bases from J, the gap between germline ends came to 15 bases. The CDR3 reads CASSLSPRPGLDTQYF. The CDR3 coding sequence is TGTGCCAGCAGTTTATCTCCCAGACCGGGGTTAGATACGCAGTATTTT.

There are a few counts of this clonotype. One end of the junction fails to match germline, which may point to a read error. This rearrangement joins TRBV12-3 or TRBV12-4 to TRBJ1-2, with a weak D call TRBD1 (6 bases). This CDR3 region has 17 residues. CDR3 sequence reads: CASRLGGRGQFNYGYTF. CDR3 DNA sequence: TGTGCCAGCAGGTTAGGGGGACGGGGCCAATTTAACTATGGCTACACCTTC.

The rearrangement joins TRBV6-5 to TRBJ2-1, with D uncertain. This CDR3 spans 15 amino acids. Trimming removed 6 bases from V and 0 bases from J, with 12 bases in between. Looked up from germline, CDR1 is MNHEY and CDR2 is SVGAGI. CDR3 sequence reads: CASSRLRFSYNEQFF. CDR3 nucleotides: TGTGCCAGCAGCCGTCTGCGCTTCTCCTACAATGAGCAGTTCTTC.

This clonotype was detected a few times. V is TRBV20-1 and J is TRBJ2-5, with TRBD1 matching over 7 bases. Germline CDR1 and CDR2: DFQATT and SNEGSKA (reference sequence). V lost 0 bases, J lost 6 bases, and 7 bases stayed unmatched. The CDR3 is 14 residues long. Here the CDR3 DNA reads TGCAGTGCTAGAGATTGGGAAGGGGGCCAGACCCAGTACTTC. Its translation: CSARDWEGGQTQYF.

The V and J genes are TRBV29-1 and TRBJ1-1, with D possibly matching TRBD1 (5 bases). The V end was cut by 3 bases, the J end by 0 bases, with 8 bases between. The CDR3 has 13 amino acids. In germline, CDR1 is SQVTM, CDR2 ANQGSEA. In DNA form, the CDR3 reads TGCAGCGTTGAGGGCAGGGTGAACACTGAAGCTTTCTTT. Its protein is CSVEGRVNTEAFF.

This clonotype has only a few counts. The gene calls are TRBV20-1 and TRBJ2-5, with 10 nucleotides matching TRBD1. This CDR3 is 15 amino acids long. The V segment lost 5 bases and the J segment 3 bases; nucleotides outside the gene matches: 9. Germline V gives CDR1 DFQATT, CDR2 SNEGSKA (reference sequence). The CDR3 DNA reads TGCAGTGCTGAACCCGGGACAGGGGTTGAAGAGACCCAGTACTTC. Encoded protein: CSAEPGTGVEETQYF.

Only a few counts were recorded for this clonotype. J is TRBJ1-2 and V is TRBV27; TRBD1 agrees at 9 bases. With V trimmed by 0 bases and J by 3 bases, 8 bases remained unmatched. Germline V lookup: CDR1 MNHEY, CDR2 SMNVEV (reference sequence). The CDR3 sequence is 17 residues long. CDR3 residues: CASSLSRTGEGHYGYTF. The DNA of the CDR3 is TGTGCCAGCAGTTTATCAAGGACAGGGGAGGGGCACTATGGCTACACCTTC.